These T cell receptor beta chains were read from a single sample in a study of T cell responses to AZD1222 COVID-19 vaccine. The assay was immunoSEQ multiplex PCR, and TCRdb's table has in-frame clones only and misses some. Altogether about 160,000 clones are present, roughly nine tenths being singletons, with the ten largest covering approximately 3.3%. Source: peripheral blood, taken 28 days after the second AZD1222 dose. These receptors were obtained from an adult who received the AZD1222 COVID-19 vaccine. The CDR3 runs from the conserved cysteine through the conserved F or W. D genes are given only for firm matches. The size of a clone is reported for some rows only, either as once, few or many, or as a class for expanded clones.

d_gene	v_gene	j_gene	abundance	CDR3aa	CDR3nt
NA	TRBV7-9	TRBJ1-4	NA	CASSLEGFGEKLFF	TGTGCCAGCAGCTTAGAAGGCTTCGGAGAAAAACTGTTTTTT
NA	TRBV2	TRBJ1-1	few	CASSEMGGNTEAFF	TGTGCCAGCAGTGAAATGGGGGGGAACACTGAAGCTTTCTTT
TRBD2	TRBV4-3	TRBJ2-7	NA	CASSLTSGSSALYEQYF	TGCGCCAGCAGCCTAACTAGCGGGAGCTCGGCCCTCTACGAGCAGTACTTC
NA	TRBV9	TRBJ1-2	NA	CASSGRTAPRGYTF	TGTGCCAGCAGCGGCCGGACAGCTCCTAGGGGCTACACCTTC
NA	TRBV10-3	TRBJ1-1	NA	CAISARDKLNTEAFF	TGTGCCATCAGTGCCCGGGACAAGCTGAACACTGAAGCTTTCTTT
NA	TRBV2	TRBJ1-2	once	CASSWLYGNTF	TGTGCCAGCAGTTGGCTCTATGGCAACACCTTC
NA	TRBV7-2	TRBJ2-5	once	CASSSRSGTQYF	TGTGCCAGCAGCTCCCGCTCCGGGACCCAGTACTTC
TRBD2	TRBV6-5	TRBJ2-7	NA	CASSYLAGVAYEQYF	TGTGCCAGCAGTTATCTGGCGGGAGTGGCCTACGAGCAGTACTTC
TRBD1	TRBV24-1	TRBJ2-5	NA	CATSDLGTGAKETQYF	TGTGCCACCAGTGATTTGGGTACAGGGGCTAAAGAGACCCAGTACTTC
TRBD1	TRBV5-1	TRBJ1-2	NA	CASSYLTGEDGYTF	TGCGCCAGCAGCTACCTGACAGGGGAGGATGGCTACACCTTC
TRBD2	TRBV5-1	TRBJ2-1	NA	CASSSGLAELNEQFF	TGCGCCAGCAGCTCGGGACTAGCTGAGCTCAATGAGCAGTTCTTC
TRBD1	TRBV11-3	TRBJ2-7	NA	CASSFPAGGQYF	TGTGCCAGCAGCTTCCCGGCAGGGGGCCAGTACTTC
NA	TRBV12-3/TRBV12-4	TRBJ2-3	NA	CASILLGTDTQYF	TGTGCCAGCATACTTTTGGGCACAGATACGCAGTATTTT
TRBD2	TRBV6-5	TRBJ2-2	NA	CATAGGRASTGELFF	TGTGCCACCGCGGGCGGGAGGGCGAGCACCGGGGAGCTGTTTTTT
NA	TRBV28	TRBJ1-6	NA	CASTLFGQRRSPLHF	TGTGCCAGCACCCTCTTTGGACAGAGACGGTCACCCCTCCACTTT
NA	TRBV28	TRBJ2-7	NA	CASSLPTRSAYEQYF	TGTGCCAGCAGTTTACCTACCAGATCAGCCTACGAGCAGTACTTC
NA	TRBV7-8	TRBJ1-3	NA	CASSLGLGPSGNTIYF	TGTGCCAGCAGCTTAGGTCTGGGGCCGTCTGGAAACACCATATATTTT
NA	TRBV5-1	TRBJ1-6	NA	CASSSRTGNSPLHF	TGCGCCAGCAGCTCAAGGACGGGGAATTCACCCCTCCACTTT
NA	TRBV11-2	TRBJ1-1	NA	CATSPMNTEAFF	TGTGCCACCAGCCCGATGAACACTGAAGCTTTCTTT
TRBD2	TRBV12-5	TRBJ2-7	NA	CASGPLLARSYEQYF	TGTGCTAGTGGTCCCCTACTAGCGCGGTCCTACGAGCAGTACTTC
NA	TRBV7-2	TRBJ1-5	NA	CASSGSNQPQHF	TGTGCCAGCAGCGGGAGCAATCAGCCCCAGCATTTT
NA	TRBV3-1/TRBV3-2	TRBJ1-1	NA	CASSQDQGFTEAFF	TGTGCCAGCAGCCAAGATCAGGGGTTCACTGAAGCTTTCTTT
TRBD2	TRBV10-3	TRBJ2-7	NA	CAISGTTPDEQYF	TGTGCCATCAGCGGGACTACACCGGACGAGCAGTACTTC
TRBD2	TRBV4-1	TRBJ2-1	NA	CASSVTSGDSYNEQFF	TGCGCCAGCAGCGTGACTAGCGGGGATTCCTACAATGAGCAGTTCTTC
NA	TRBV7-8	TRBJ2-7	NA	CASSQALFSAGIGEQYF	TGTGCCAGCAGCCAAGCCCTATTCTCCGCGGGAATTGGCGAGCAGTACTTC
TRBD2	TRBV15	TRBJ2-7	NA	CATSSTSGGEQYF	TGTGCCACCAGCTCAACTAGCGGGGGGGAGCAGTACTTC
TRBD2	TRBV9	TRBJ2-7	NA	CASSRAGGSYEQYF	TGTGCCAGCAGCCGAGCGGGAGGCTCCTACGAGCAGTACTTC
TRBD1	TRBV5-1	TRBJ1-1	NA	CASRLETGRKATEAFF	TGCGCCAGCCGCCTAGAGACAGGGAGAAAGGCCACTGAAGCTTTCTTT
TRBD2	TRBV9	TRBJ2-1	NA	CASGRRLAGGSNEQFF	TGTGCCAGCGGGCGTAGGCTGGCGGGAGGGTCCAATGAGCAGTTCTTC
NA	TRBV19	TRBJ2-3	NA	CASTRTGSTFDTQYF	TGTGCCAGTACCCGAACCGGGTCGACGTTCGATACGCAGTATTTT
NA	TRBV9	TRBJ1-3	few	CASSVDINSGNTIYF	TGTGCCAGCAGCGTAGACATTAACTCTGGAAACACCATATATTTT
NA	TRBV6-4	TRBJ1-5	NA	CASCHSIHQPQHF	TGTGCCAGCTGTCACAGCATCCATCAGCCCCAGCATTTT
NA	TRBV2	TRBJ1-5	NA	CASSEDRTPRGNQPQHF	TGTGCCAGCAGTGAAGACAGGACCCCACGAGGCAATCAGCCCCAGCATTTT
NA	TRBV10-3	TRBJ1-2	NA	CAISEYREDGYTF	TGTGCCATCAGTGAGTACAGGGAAGATGGCTACACCTTC
NA	TRBV10-2	TRBJ1-6	once	CASSESGGSGFSPLHF	TGCGCCAGCAGTGAGTCTGGGGGTTCGGGGTTCTCACCCCTCCACTTT
TRBD2	TRBV7-6	TRBJ2-7	NA	CASSVSGRGGNEQYF	TGTGCCAGCAGCGTTAGCGGGAGGGGGGGCAACGAGCAGTACTTC
NA	TRBV21-1	TRBJ2-7	NA	CASSKGFSGRTYEQYF	TGTGCCAGCAGCAAAGGGTTCTCGGGCAGGACCTACGAGCAGTACTTC
TRBD1	TRBV2	TRBJ2-1	NA	CASREQGAAYNEQFF	TGTGCCAGCAGGGAACAGGGGGCGGCCTACAATGAGCAGTTCTTC
NA	TRBV14	TRBJ1-2	NA	CASSQAGTTFYGYTF	TGTGCCAGCAGCCAAGCAGGGACCACCTTCTATGGCTACACCTTC
TRBD2	TRBV27	TRBJ2-1	NA	CASSLSLAGGEQFF	TGTGCCAGCAGTTTATCCTTAGCGGGAGGTGAGCAGTTCTTC
NA	TRBV30	TRBJ1-6	NA	CAWSGGTDFLLHF	TGTGCCTGGAGTGGGGGAACCGATTTTCTCCTCCACTTT
NA	TRBV2	TRBJ1-5	NA	CASSAKSGGLQPQHF	TGTGCCAGCAGTGCAAAGTCCGGGGGCCTTCAGCCCCAGCATTTT
NA	TRBV6-1	TRBJ1-5	NA	CASSESGTPNQPQHF	TGTGCCAGCAGTGAATCCGGGACCCCCAATCAGCCCCAGCATTTT
TRBD1	TRBV7-3	TRBJ1-6	NA	CASSSTGDNSPLHF	TGTGCCAGCAGCTCGACAGGGGATAATTCACCCCTCCACTTT
NA	TRBV3-1/TRBV3-2	TRBJ1-2	NA	CASSQDTSPRVQTDVGYTF	TGTGCCAGCAGCCAAGATACGAGTCCGAGGGTTCAGACTGACGTCGGCTACACCTTC
TRBD2	TRBV29-1	TRBJ2-1	NA	CSVVAGASNEQFF	TGCAGCGTAGTAGCGGGAGCCAGTAATGAGCAGTTCTTC
TRBD1	TRBV19	TRBJ2-7	NA	CASSIIGTGDHEQYF	TGTGCCAGTAGTATAATCGGGACAGGGGACCACGAGCAGTACTTC
NA	TRBV4-2	TRBJ1-2	once	CASSQVWDTLKNGYTF	TGTGCCAGCAGCCAAGTTTGGGACACTTTGAAAAATGGCTACACCTTC
NA	TRBV5-4	TRBJ2-2	NA	CASSLAATNTGELFF	TGTGCCAGCAGCTTGGCCGCCACCAACACCGGGGAGCTGTTTTTT
NA	TRBV27	TRBJ1-1	NA	CASSFARAHTEAFF	TGTGCCAGCAGTTTTGCGCGGGCGCACACTGAAGCTTTCTTT